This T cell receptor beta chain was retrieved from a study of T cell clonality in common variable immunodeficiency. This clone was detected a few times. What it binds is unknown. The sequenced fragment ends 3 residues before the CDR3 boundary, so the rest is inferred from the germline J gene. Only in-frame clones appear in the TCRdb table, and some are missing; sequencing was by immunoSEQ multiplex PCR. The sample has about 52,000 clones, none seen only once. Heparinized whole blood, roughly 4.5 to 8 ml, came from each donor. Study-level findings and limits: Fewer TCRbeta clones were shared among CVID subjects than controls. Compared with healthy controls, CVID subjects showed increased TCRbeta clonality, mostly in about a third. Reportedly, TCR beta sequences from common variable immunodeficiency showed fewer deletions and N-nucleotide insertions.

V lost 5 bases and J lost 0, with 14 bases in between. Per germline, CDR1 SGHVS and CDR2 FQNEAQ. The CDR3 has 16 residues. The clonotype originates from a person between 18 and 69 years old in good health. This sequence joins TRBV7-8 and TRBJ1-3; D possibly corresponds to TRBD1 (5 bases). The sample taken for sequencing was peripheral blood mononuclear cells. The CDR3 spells CASSLNRISSGNTIYF. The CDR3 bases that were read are TGTGCCAGCAGCCTCAACAGGATTAGCTCTGGAAACACC.